Listed below are T cell receptor beta chains from one sample, sequenced in a study of vaccination effects on CD4 cells after COVID-19. These TCRs are of unknown antigen specificity. Some clones are missing from TCRdb's copy, which holds only in-frame ones; the method was immunoSEQ multiplex PCR. The table lists 25,000 to 35,000 clones, about two thirds of them singletons. Here the sequenced sample was CD4+ T cells from PBMCs cultured with a peptide pool, taken before COVID-19 vaccination. Every receptor here comes from a human donor who had a prior SARS-CoV-2 infection. Each CDR3 is given with its conserved first and last residue. Each record gives: clone size, J gene, D gene, CDR3 length, V gene, CDR3 DNA, CDR3 protein. D genes are given only for firm matches. Rows give clone size only sometimes, using once, few, many, or a class for an expanded clone.

clone_size: NA
j_call: TRBJ1-2
d_call: NA
cdr3_length: 16
v_call: TRBV4-1
cdr3_nt: TGCGCCAGCAGCCAAGATGGGGCAGGTGATAACTATGGCTACACCTTC
cdr3_aa: CASSQDGAGDNYGYTF

clone_size: once
j_call: TRBJ2-1
d_call: TRBD2
cdr3_length: 15
v_call: TRBV2
cdr3_nt: TGTGCCAGCAGTGGTCGAAGCGGGAACTTCAATGAGCAGTTCTTC
cdr3_aa: CASSGRSGNFNEQFF

clone_size: NA
j_call: TRBJ1-1
d_call: NA
cdr3_length: 14
v_call: TRBV5-1
cdr3_nt: TGCGCCAGCACCTTAGAGAATAGGGACACTGAAGCTTTCTTT
cdr3_aa: CASTLENRDTEAFF

clone_size: NA
j_call: TRBJ2-2
d_call: NA
cdr3_length: 20
v_call: TRBV7-7
cdr3_nt: TGTGCTAGCAGCTTAGCGCGTGGGCAGGGTGACGCGAGGAACACCGGGGAGCTGTTTTTT
cdr3_aa: CASSLARGQGDARNTGELFF

clone_size: NA
j_call: TRBJ1-1
d_call: NA
cdr3_length: 13
v_call: TRBV28
cdr3_nt: TGTGCCAGCAGTTTATATGGGGGGGTTGAAGCTTTCTTT
cdr3_aa: CASSLYGGVEAFF

clone_size: NA
j_call: TRBJ2-7
d_call: TRBD1
cdr3_length: 16
v_call: TRBV19
cdr3_nt: TGTGCCAGTAGTACCGACGGGACAGGGTTCGTCTACGAGCAGTACTTC
cdr3_aa: CASSTDGTGFVYEQYF

clone_size: NA
j_call: TRBJ2-1
d_call: NA
cdr3_length: 14
v_call: TRBV2
cdr3_nt: TGTGCCAGCACCCCCCAGGGTGCCTACAATGAGCAGTTCTTC
cdr3_aa: CASTPQGAYNEQFF

clone_size: once
j_call: TRBJ2-5
d_call: NA
cdr3_length: 13
v_call: TRBV12-5
cdr3_nt: TGTGCTAGTGGGCAGCGACATGGGGAGACCCAGTACTTC
cdr3_aa: CASGQRHGETQYF

clone_size: NA
j_call: TRBJ2-1
d_call: TRBD2
cdr3_length: 19
v_call: TRBV11-2
cdr3_nt: TGTGCCAGCAGCTTAGAGGGACACCTGGGACTAGCGGGTCCCAATGAGCAGTTCTTC
cdr3_aa: CASSLEGHLGLAGPNEQFF

clone_size: NA
j_call: TRBJ2-7
d_call: TRBD1
cdr3_length: 16
v_call: TRBV9
cdr3_nt: TGTGCCAGCAGCCCCCGAACCGGGACAGGGGGGCACGAGCAGTACTTC
cdr3_aa: CASSPRTGTGGHEQYF

clone_size: NA
j_call: TRBJ1-1
d_call: NA
cdr3_length: 14
v_call: TRBV7-8
cdr3_nt: TGTGCCAGCAGCCAACAGACTTCGAACACTGAAGCTTTCTTT
cdr3_aa: CASSQQTSNTEAFF

clone_size: NA
j_call: TRBJ2-5
d_call: NA
cdr3_length: 17
v_call: TRBV18
cdr3_nt: TGTGCCAGCTCACCACTTTACCCCGGACAGCTCCAAGAGACCCAGTACTTC
cdr3_aa: CASSPLYPGQLQETQYF

clone_size: NA
j_call: TRBJ2-5
d_call: TRBD2
cdr3_length: 14
v_call: TRBV28
cdr3_nt: TGTGCCAGCGCCCCGGGGGGGAGGGAAGAGACCCAGTACTTC
cdr3_aa: CASAPGGREETQYF

clone_size: NA
j_call: TRBJ2-1
d_call: TRBD2
cdr3_length: 14
v_call: TRBV2
cdr3_nt: TGTGCCAGTAGCGGGACTAGCGGTTACAATGAGCAGTTCTTC
cdr3_aa: CASSGTSGYNEQFF

clone_size: NA
j_call: TRBJ1-2
d_call: NA
cdr3_length: 15
v_call: TRBV10-3
cdr3_nt: TGTGCCATCAGGGATGGGGGCCTAGGGGGATATGGCTACACCTTC
cdr3_aa: CAIRDGGLGGYGYTF

clone_size: NA
j_call: TRBJ2-3
d_call: NA
cdr3_length: 15
v_call: TRBV6-5
cdr3_nt: TGTGCCAGCAGTTACAGGGGTCATGGGTGGGATACGCAGTATTTT
cdr3_aa: CASSYRGHGWDTQYF

clone_size: NA
j_call: TRBJ2-3
d_call: NA
cdr3_length: 15
v_call: TRBV6-6
cdr3_nt: TGTGCCAGCAGTTACGAGCGGGCGACCCTGGTTACGCAGTATTTT
cdr3_aa: CASSYERATLVTQYF

clone_size: NA
j_call: TRBJ1-6
d_call: NA
cdr3_length: 13
v_call: TRBV18
cdr3_nt: TGTGCCAGCTCAGGGACCAAGCATTCACCCCTCCACTTT
cdr3_aa: CASSGTKHSPLHF

clone_size: NA
j_call: TRBJ2-5
d_call: NA
cdr3_length: 14
v_call: TRBV7-2
cdr3_nt: TGTGCCAGCAGCTTAGATTCGGGCATAGAGACCCAGTACTTC
cdr3_aa: CASSLDSGIETQYF

clone_size: NA
j_call: TRBJ2-1
d_call: NA
cdr3_length: 17
v_call: TRBV7-2
cdr3_nt: TGTGCCAGCAGGAACCTTTGGCGGGGCAGGCTTTACAATGAGCAGTTCTTC
cdr3_aa: CASRNLWRGRLYNEQFF

clone_size: few
j_call: TRBJ2-7
d_call: TRBD2
cdr3_length: 14
v_call: TRBV6-2/TRBV6-3
cdr3_nt: TGTGCCAGCAGTTACGGGACTAGCGGTTACGAGCAGTACTTC
cdr3_aa: CASSYGTSGYEQYF

clone_size: NA
j_call: TRBJ1-1
d_call: TRBD1
cdr3_length: 13
v_call: TRBV5-1
cdr3_nt: TGCGCCAGCAGCCTAACAGGGGGCCCTGAAGCTTTCTTT
cdr3_aa: CASSLTGGPEAFF

clone_size: NA
j_call: TRBJ2-2
d_call: NA
cdr3_length: 13
v_call: TRBV12-5
cdr3_nt: TGTGCTAGTGCCGCCTCAGGAACCGGGGAGCTGTTTTTT
cdr3_aa: CASAASGTGELFF

clone_size: NA
j_call: TRBJ2-1
d_call: TRBD2
cdr3_length: 17
v_call: TRBV5-1
cdr3_nt: TGCGCCAGCAGCGCAAAGACTAGCGGGAACTCCTACAATGAGCAGTTCTTC
cdr3_aa: CASSAKTSGNSYNEQFF

clone_size: NA
j_call: TRBJ1-5
d_call: NA
cdr3_length: 14
v_call: TRBV30
cdr3_nt: TGTGCCTGGAGTTGGGGTTGGAGCAATCAGCCCCAGCATTTT
cdr3_aa: CAWSWGWSNQPQHF

clone_size: NA
j_call: TRBJ2-3
d_call: NA
cdr3_length: 16
v_call: TRBV21-1
cdr3_nt: TGTGCCAGCAGCTCGGGGGGCGGGATGGGGCGGGATACGCAGTATTTT
cdr3_aa: CASSSGGGMGRDTQYF

clone_size: NA
j_call: TRBJ1-2
d_call: NA
cdr3_length: 16
v_call: TRBV4-2
cdr3_nt: TGTGCCAGCAGCCAGTTAGGTTGGGGGGGGAACTATGGCTACACCTTC
cdr3_aa: CASSQLGWGGNYGYTF

clone_size: NA
j_call: TRBJ1-4
d_call: NA
cdr3_length: 14
v_call: TRBV5-1
cdr3_nt: TGCGCCAGCAGCTTGGGTCAGGGGAATGAAAAACTGTTTTTT
cdr3_aa: CASSLGQGNEKLFF

clone_size: NA
j_call: TRBJ2-7
d_call: TRBD2
cdr3_length: 14
v_call: TRBV7-2
cdr3_nt: TGTGCCAGCAGCCGGACTAGCGGACCCTACGAGCAGTACTTC
cdr3_aa: CASSRTSGPYEQYF